The sequence of this TCR beta chain was determined in a study of shared clonotypes between healthy human individuals. Measured with immunoSEQ multiplex PCR; TCRdb has only the in-frame clones, and not every one. The repertoire holds some 2.3 million clones, 93% seen once, with about 0.39% in the top ten. For this clone: As yet, its antigen is unknown.

Study-wide results and caveats: Investigators collected only blood, and repertoires in tissues likely differ. Non-shared clonotypes displayed generation probabilities falling below those of clonotypes present in all four donors. Clonotype sharing across a few donors was observed for around 5.1% of naive CD4 clonotypes.

Trimming cost V 7 bases and J 2 bases; bases outside gene matches: 3. The germline CDR1 and CDR2 sequences are LNHDA and SQIVND (reference sequence). The CDR3 is made up of 14 amino acids. This receptor was obtained from a man aged 18 to 35 in good health. Some clones in this sample may be carry-over from other donors' samples. The sequencing input was naive CD4+ T cells from PBMCs. Subset noted: CD45RA+ positively selected. The rearrangement uses TRBV19 and TRBJ2-3; 10 bases agree with TRBD2. This CDR3 reads CASKLAGPTDTQYF. CDR3 DNA sequence: TGTGCCAGTAAACTAGCGGGGCCCACAGATACGCAGTATTTT. Drawing the rest from reference TRBV19 and TRBJ2-3, the complete variable domain is DGGITQSPKYLFRKEGQNVTLSCEQNLNHDAMYWYRQDPGQGLRLIYYSQIVNDFQKGDIAEGYSVSREKKESFPLTVTSAQKNPTAFYLCASKLAGPTDTQYFGPGTRLTVL.